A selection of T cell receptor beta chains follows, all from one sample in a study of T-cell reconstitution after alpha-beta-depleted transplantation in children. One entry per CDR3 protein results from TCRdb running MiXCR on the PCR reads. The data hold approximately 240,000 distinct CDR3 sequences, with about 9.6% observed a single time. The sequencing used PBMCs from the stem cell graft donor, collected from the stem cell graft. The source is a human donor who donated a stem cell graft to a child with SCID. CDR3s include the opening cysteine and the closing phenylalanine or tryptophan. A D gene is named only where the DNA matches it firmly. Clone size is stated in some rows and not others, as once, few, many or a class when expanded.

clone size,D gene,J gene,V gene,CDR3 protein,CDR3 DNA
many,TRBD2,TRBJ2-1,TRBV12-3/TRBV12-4,CASSFSRGRGLAGYNEQFF,TGTGCCAGCAGTTTTTCACGGGGTCGGGGACTAGCGGGGTACAATGAGCAGTTCTTC
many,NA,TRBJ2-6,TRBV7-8,CASSLASGANVLTF,TGTGCCAGCAGCTTAGCCTCTGGGGCCAACGTCCTGACTTTC
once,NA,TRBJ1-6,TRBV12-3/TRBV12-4,CACSLGGNGNSPLHF,TGTGCCTGCAGTTTAGGGGGAAACGGTAATTCACCCCTCCACTTT
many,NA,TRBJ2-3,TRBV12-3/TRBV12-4,CASSLGVAEYTDTQYF,TGTGCCAGCAGTTTAGGGGTAGCGGAATACACAGATACGCAGTATTTT
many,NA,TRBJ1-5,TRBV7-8,CASSSDRTANQPQHF,TGTGCCAGCAGCTCCGACAGGACGGCCAATCAGCCCCAGCATTTT
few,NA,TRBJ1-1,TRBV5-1,CASSLVAGPWTEAFF,TGCGCCAGCAGCTTGGTGGCAGGGCCGTGGACTGAAGCTTTCTTT
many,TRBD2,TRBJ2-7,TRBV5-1,CASSFGTRNYEQYF,TGCGCCAGCAGCTTTGGGACTAGGAACTACGAGCAGTACTTC
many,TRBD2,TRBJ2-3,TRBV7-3,CASSLRGGELAHTQYF,TGTGCCAGCAGCTTACGGGGGGGTGAACTGGCGCATACGCAGTATTTT
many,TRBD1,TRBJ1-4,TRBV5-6,CASVKGAANEKLFF,TGTGCCAGCGTGAAGGGGGCCGCTAATGAAAAACTGTTTTTT
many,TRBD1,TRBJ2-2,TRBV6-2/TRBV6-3,CASRPTGGNGELFF,TGTGCCAGCAGACCGACAGGGGGCAACGGGGAGCTGTTTTTT
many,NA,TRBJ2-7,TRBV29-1,CSVGGAVFYEQYF,TGCAGCGTTGGGGGGGCCGTTTTCTACGAGCAGTACTTC
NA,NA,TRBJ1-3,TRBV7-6,CASSLAPRESPGNTIYF,TGTGCCAGCAGCTTAGCCCCAAGGGAATCGCCTGGAAACACCATATATTTT
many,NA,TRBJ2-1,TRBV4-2,CASTWHQEPYNEQFF,TGTGCCAGCACCTGGCACCAGGAGCCCTACAATGAGCAGTTCTTC
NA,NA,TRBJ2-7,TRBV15,CATSYSTGYEQYF,TGTGCCACCAGCTACTCCACAGGGTACGAGCAGTACTTC
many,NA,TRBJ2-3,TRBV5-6,CASSLYRSGNTQYF,TGTGCCAGCAGCTTGTATCGGTCCGGGAATACGCAGTATTTT
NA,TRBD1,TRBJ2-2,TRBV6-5,CASSYPKGATGELFF,TGTGCCAGCAGTTACCCTAAGGGGGCCACCGGGGAGCTGTTTTTT
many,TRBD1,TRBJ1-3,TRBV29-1,CSGVTGAPGNTIYF,TGCAGCGGTGTGACAGGGGCCCCTGGAAACACCATATATTTT
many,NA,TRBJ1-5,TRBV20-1,CSARDRSVDNQPQHF,TGCAGTGCTAGAGATCGGTCCGTAGACAATCAGCCCCAGCATTTT
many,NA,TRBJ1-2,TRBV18,CASSPMNMGHGYTF,TGTGCCAGCTCACCAATGAACATGGGGCATGGCTACACCTTC
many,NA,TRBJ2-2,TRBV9,CASSVGFRVNTGELFF,TGTGCCAGCAGCGTAGGCTTCAGGGTGAACACCGGGGAGCTGTTTTTT
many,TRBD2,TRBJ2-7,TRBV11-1,CASSYGRGLLYEQYF,TGTGCCAGCAGCTACGGACGGGGACTACTCTACGAGCAGTACTTC
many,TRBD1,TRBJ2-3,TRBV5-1,CASSRRGSGTDTQYF,TGCGCCAGCAGCCGCAGGGGGTCCGGCACAGATACGCAGTATTTT
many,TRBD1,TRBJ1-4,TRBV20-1,CSARAPGQGASNEKLFF,TGCAGTGCTAGAGCACCGGGACAGGGGGCGTCGAACGAAAAACTGTTTTTT
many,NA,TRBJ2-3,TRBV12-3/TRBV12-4,CATLVGADTQYF,TGTGCCACACTAGTAGGGGCAGATACGCAGTATTTT